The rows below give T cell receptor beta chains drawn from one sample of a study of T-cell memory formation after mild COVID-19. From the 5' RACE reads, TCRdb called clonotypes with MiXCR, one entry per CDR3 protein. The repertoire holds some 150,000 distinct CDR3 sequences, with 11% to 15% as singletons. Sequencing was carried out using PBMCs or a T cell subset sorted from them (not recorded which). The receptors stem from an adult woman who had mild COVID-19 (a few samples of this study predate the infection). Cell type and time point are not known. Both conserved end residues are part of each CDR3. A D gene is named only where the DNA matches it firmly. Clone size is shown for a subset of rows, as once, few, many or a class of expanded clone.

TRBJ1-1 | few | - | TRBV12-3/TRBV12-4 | CASSPMWGKITEAFF | TGTGCCAGCAGCCCTATGTGGGGCAAGATCACTGAAGCTTTCTTT
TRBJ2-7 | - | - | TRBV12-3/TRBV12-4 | CASSPYRDSYEQYF | TGTGCCAGCAGTCCATACAGGGACTCCTACGAGCAGTACTTC
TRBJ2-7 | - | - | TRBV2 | CASLEARAGLSYEQYF | TGTGCCAGTCTCGAGGCCCGGGCAGGGCTCTCCTACGAGCAGTACTTC
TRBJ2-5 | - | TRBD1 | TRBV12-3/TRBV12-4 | CASSSPGTGTYQETQYF | TGTGCCAGCAGTTCACCTGGGACAGGAACGTACCAAGAGACCCAGTACTTC
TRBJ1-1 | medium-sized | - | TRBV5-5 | CASSAQGTEAFF | TGTGCCAGCAGCGCACAGGGCACTGAAGCTTTCTTT
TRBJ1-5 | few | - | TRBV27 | CASSLTDGENQPQHF | TGTGCCAGCAGTTTGACAGACGGGGAGAATCAGCCCCAGCATTTT
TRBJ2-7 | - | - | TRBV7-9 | CASSLTLDEQYF | TGTGCCAGCAGCTTGACGTTGGACGAGCAGTACTTC
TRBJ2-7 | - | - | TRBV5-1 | CASSLRTDYEQYF | TGCGCCAGCAGCTTGCGGACCGACTACGAGCAGTACTTC
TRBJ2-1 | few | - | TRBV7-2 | CASSLWSYNEQFF | TGTGCCAGCAGCTTATGGAGCTACAATGAGCAGTTCTTC
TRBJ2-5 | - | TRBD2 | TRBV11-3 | CASSLELSSGSQETQYF | TGTGCCAGCAGCTTAGAGCTTTCTAGCGGGAGCCAAGAGACCCAGTACTTC
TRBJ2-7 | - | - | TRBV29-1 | CSAPMGSEQYF | TGCAGCGCCCCAATGGGTTCCGAGCAGTACTTC
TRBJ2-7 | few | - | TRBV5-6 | CASTFGRGTYEQYF | TGTGCCAGCACCTTCGGGCGGGGAACTTACGAGCAGTACTTC
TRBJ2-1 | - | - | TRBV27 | CASSPGTLGWEQFF | TGTGCCAGCAGTCCCGGGACACTAGGGTGGGAGCAGTTCTTC
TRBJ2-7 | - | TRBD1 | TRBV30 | CAWSEWTGVYEQYF | TGTGCCTGGAGTGAATGGACAGGGGTCTACGAGCAGTACTTC
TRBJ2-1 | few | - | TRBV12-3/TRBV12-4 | CASSLLYGSSYNEQFF | TGTGCCAGCAGTTTACTTTACGGATCGTCCTACAATGAGCAGTTCTTC
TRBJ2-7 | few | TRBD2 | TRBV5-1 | CASSPGRGSTYEQYF | TGCGCCAGCAGCCCCGGGAGGGGGAGTACCTACGAGCAGTACTTC
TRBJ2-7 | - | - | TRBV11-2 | CASSPGWSGVYEQYF | TGTGCCAGCAGCCCCGGCTGGTCCGGGGTCTACGAGCAGTACTTC
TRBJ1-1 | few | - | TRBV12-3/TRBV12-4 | CASSLTDGAGTEAFF | TGTGCCAGCAGTTTAACTGACGGAGCGGGCACTGAAGCTTTCTTT
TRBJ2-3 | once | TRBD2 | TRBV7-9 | CASSTLQGGDTQYF | TGTGCCAGCAGCACACTCCAGGGAGGGGATACGCAGTATTTT
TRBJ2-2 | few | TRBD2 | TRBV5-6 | CASISGGTGELFF | TGTGCCAGCATTTCGGGAGGGACCGGGGAGCTGTTTTTT
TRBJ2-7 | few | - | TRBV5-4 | CASSEGGNYEQYF | TGTGCCAGCAGCGAGGGCGGGAACTACGAGCAGTACTTC
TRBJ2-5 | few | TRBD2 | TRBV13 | CASSLRLAGEQETQYF | TGTGCCAGCAGCCTCAGACTAGCGGGAGAGCAAGAGACCCAGTACTTC
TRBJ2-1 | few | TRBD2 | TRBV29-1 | CSVEGPRDYYNEQFF | TGCAGCGTTGAAGGACCCCGGGACTACTACAATGAGCAGTTCTTC
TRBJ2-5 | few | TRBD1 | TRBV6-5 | CASTHRGQETQYF | TGTGCCAGCACCCACAGGGGGCAAGAGACCCAGTACTTC
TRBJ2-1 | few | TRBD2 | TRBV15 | CATSSGRRGEGFWDEQFF | TGTGCCACCAGCAGTGGGAGGCGGGGGGAGGGCTTTTGGGATGAGCAGTTCTTC
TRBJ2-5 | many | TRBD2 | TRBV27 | CASSPSGLAGGTQETQYF | TGTGCCAGCAGTCCTTCGGGACTAGCGGGGGGAACCCAAGAGACCCAGTACTTC
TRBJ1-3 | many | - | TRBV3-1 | CASSQDGSSGNTIYF | TGTGCCAGCAGCCAAGACGGAAGCTCTGGAAACACCATATATTTT
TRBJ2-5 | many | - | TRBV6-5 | CASSYEGSQETQYF | TGTGCCAGCAGTTATGAGGGTTCCCAAGAGACCCAGTACTTC
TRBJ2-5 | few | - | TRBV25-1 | CASNQGGAETQYF | TGTGCCAGCAACCAAGGGGGTGCAGAGACCCAGTACTTC
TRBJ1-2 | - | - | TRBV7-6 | CASSLARAGYGYTF | TGTGCCAGCAGCTTAGCACGGGCCGGGTATGGCTACACCTTC
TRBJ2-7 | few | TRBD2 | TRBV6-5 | CASSHLGDLAAYEQYF | TGTGCCAGCAGTCACCTGGGGGATCTAGCGGCCTACGAGCAGTACTTC
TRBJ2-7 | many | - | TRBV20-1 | CSARDGVELDYEQYF | TGCAGTGCTAGAGATGGGGTGGAATTGGATTACGAGCAGTACTTC
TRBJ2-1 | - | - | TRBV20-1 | CSARVGDPPEQFF | TGCAGTGCTAGAGTAGGCGACCCTCCCGAGCAGTTCTTC
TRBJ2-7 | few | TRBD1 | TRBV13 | CASSTGTGSYEQYF | TGTGCCAGCAGCACCGGGACAGGTTCGTACGAGCAGTACTTC
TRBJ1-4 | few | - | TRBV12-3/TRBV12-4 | CASSFISGVNEKLFF | TGTGCCAGCAGTTTTATAAGTGGGGTTAATGAAAAACTGTTTTTT
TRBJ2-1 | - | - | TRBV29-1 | CSVVGGSGLYNEQFF | TGCAGCGTTGTAGGAGGGTCAGGGCTCTACAATGAGCAGTTCTTC
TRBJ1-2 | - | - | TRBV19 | CASSPSLGGPLRNDGYTF | TGTGCCAGTAGTCCCTCGTTAGGGGGGCCCCTTCGGAATGATGGCTACACCTTC
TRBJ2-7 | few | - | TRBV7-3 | CASSLTAGASYEQYF | TGTGCCAGCAGCTTAACGGCGGGGGCCTCCTACGAGCAGTACTTC
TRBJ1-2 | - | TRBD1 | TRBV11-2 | CASSSDRGGGYTF | TGTGCCAGCAGCTCGGACAGGGGAGGTGGCTACACCTTC
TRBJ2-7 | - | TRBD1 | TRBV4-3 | CASGEGTGKSYEQYF | TGCGCCAGCGGCGAAGGGACAGGCAAATCCTACGAGCAGTACTTC
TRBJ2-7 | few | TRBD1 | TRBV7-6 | CASSLALGTGNEQYF | TGTGCCAGCAGCTTAGCGCTAGGGACAGGGAACGAGCAGTACTTC
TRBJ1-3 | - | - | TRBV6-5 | CASSYGAAPGNTIYF | TGTGCCAGCAGTTACGGGGCGGCTCCTGGAAACACCATATATTTT
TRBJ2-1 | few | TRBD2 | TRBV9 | CASSATGGGLAGGLTYNEQFF | TGTGCCAGCAGCGCGACCGGGGGGGGACTAGCGGGAGGCTTAACCTACAATGAGCAGTTCTTC
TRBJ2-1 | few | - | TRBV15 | CATSRVVDTYNEQFF | TGTGCCACCAGCAGAGTGGTAGATACCTACAATGAGCAGTTCTTC
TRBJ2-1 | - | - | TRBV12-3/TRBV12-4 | CASRPGTGYNEQFF | TGTGCCAGCAGACCCGGGACTGGATACAATGAGCAGTTCTTC
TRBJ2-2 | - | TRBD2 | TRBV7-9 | CASSSGLLLTGELFF | TGTGCCAGCAGCTCGGGACTACTTCTCACCGGGGAGCTGTTTTTT